Below, 14 T cell receptor beta chains from the same sample are listed, as sequenced in a study of T cell responses to AZD1222 COVID-19 vaccine. Here immunoSEQ multiplex PCR was the method, and the copy in TCRdb shows in-frame clones only, minus some. The data show about 120,000 clones, approximately 84% seen once. This material consisted of peripheral blood, taken on day 0 of AZD1222 vaccination. These receptors were collected from an adult in good health.

The chain recombines TRBV7-6 with TRBJ2-2; D gene uncertain. This CDR3 is built from 15 residues. Germline CDR1 and CDR2: SGHVS and FNYEAQ. With 2 bases removed from V and 0 bases from J, the gap between germline ends came to 7 bases. CDR3 sequence: CASSLNEPNTGELFF. For the CDR3, the DNA is TGTGCCAGCAGCTTAAATGAGCCGAACACCGGGGAGCTGTTTTTT.

The CDR3 sequence: CAWDTRGYGYTF. CDR3 in DNA: TGTGCCTGGGACACACGGGGCTATGGCTACACCTTC. V is TRBV30 and J is TRBJ1-2; D remains ambiguous. In germline, CDR1 is GTSNPN, CDR2 SVGIG (reference sequence). Between the trimmed V and J ends, which lost 5 bases and 4 bases, there was a span of 11 bases. CDR3 length equals 12 residues.

The genes are TRBV4-2 and TRBJ1-5, with 10 nucleotides matching TRBD1. Trimming at V came to 0 bases and at J to 3 bases, leaving 2 bases not matched to a gene. Germline-derived CDR1 and CDR2 are LGHNA and YNFKEQ. This CDR3 comprises 16 residues. CDR3 bases: TGTGCCAGCAGCCAAGAGGGGACAGGGGACAATCAGCCCCAGCATTTT. Translating gives CASSQEGTGDNQPQHF.

The gene calls are TRBV7-2 and TRBJ1-2; 7 positions match TRBD1. Germline CDR1 is SGHTA and CDR2 is FQGNSA. The CDR3 has 15 residues. With V trimmed by 3 bases and J by 8 bases, 12 bases remained unmatched. CDR3: CASSLLLGGGSGYTF. CDR3 nucleotides: TGTGCCAGCAGCTTGTTGTTGGGAGGGGGCTCGGGCTACACCTTC.

The chain couples TRBV13 to TRBJ1-4, with D unclear. This CDR3 has 14 amino acids. Germline V CDR1 and CDR2: PRHDT, FYEKMQ (reference sequence). The V end was cut by 5 bases, the J end by 8 bases, with 15 bases between. The CDR3 loop reads CASSHRPLGEKLFF. CDR3 in DNA: TGTGCCAGCAGCCACCGGCCGTTGGGCGAAAAACTGTTTTTT.

This chain joins TRBV19 and TRBJ1-1; tentative D call: TRBD1 (6 bases). CDR3 length equals 13 residues. V was trimmed by 6 bases and J by 1 base, leaving 9 bases between them. CDR1 is LNHDA, CDR2 SQIVND, per germline (reference sequence). CDR3 loop: CASRAGANTEAFF. The CDR3 DNA follows: TGTGCCAGTAGGGCAGGGGCGAACACTGAAGCTTTCTTT. The full variable domain, its missing parts supplied by reference TRBV19 and TRBJ1-1, is DGGITQSPKYLFRKEGQNVTLSCEQNLNHDAMYWYRQDPGQGLRLIYYSQIVNDFQKGDIAEGYSVSREKKESFPLTVTSAQKNPTAFYLCASRAGANTEAFFGQGTRLTVV.

The chain employs TRBV29-1 and TRBJ2-2, with D perhaps matching TRBD2 (6 bases). The germline V gene encodes CDR1 SQVTM and CDR2 ANQGSEA. V lost 3 bases and J lost 3, with 14 bases in between. CDR3 size: 15 residues. CDR3 nucleotides: TGCAGCGTTGAGTATGCGGGACGAGACACCGGGGAGCTGTTTTTT. Residues: CSVEYAGRDTGELFF.

This chain connects TRBV5-1 to TRBJ1-2; the D gene is possibly TRBD1 (5 bases). The CDR3 has 16 residues. Per germline, CDR1 SGHRS and CDR2 YFSETQ. V lost 1 base and J 5 bases, leaving 18 bases between the germline ends. The CDR3 loop reads CASSLYRDGKWYGYTF. The DNA of the CDR3 is TGCGCCAGCAGCTTGTACCGGGACGGGAAGTGGTATGGCTACACCTTC.

V usage is TRBV6-5 and J usage is TRBJ1-6; D ambiguous. The V end was cut by 2 bases, the J end by 10 bases, with 18 bases between. The germline V gene encodes CDR1 MNHEY and CDR2 SVGAGI. The CDR3 totals 16 residues. CDR3 amino acids: CASSYEKRRRGSPLHF. CDR3 nucleotide sequence: TGTGCCAGCAGTTACGAGAAGAGGCGCCGGGGATCACCCCTCCACTTT.

The chain is built from TRBV5-1 and TRBJ1-1; D is perhaps TRBD1 (5 bases). The germline V gene has CDR1 SGHRS and CDR2 YFSETQ. The germline V and J ends were trimmed by 7 bases and 3 bases, with 10 bases remaining between them. The CDR3 spans 12 residues. In nucleotides, the CDR3 is TGCGCCAGCTCCGGGGGGGACACTGAAGCTTTCTTT. Translation: CASSGGDTEAFF. Full variable domain (outside the CDR3, taken from reference TRBV5-1 and TRBJ1-1): KAGVTQTPRYLIKTRGQQVTLSCSPISGHRSVSWYQQTPGQGLQFLFEYFSETQRNKGNFPGRFSGRQFSNSRSEMNVSTLELGDSALYLCASSGGDTEAFFGQGTRLTVV.

To note about this clone: The same CDR3 is also encoded by other DNA sequences in this sample. The rearrangement joins TRBV15 to TRBJ2-5; 9 nucleotides agree with TRBD1. The CDR3 has 14 residues. Germline values: CDR1 LNHNV, CDR2 YYDKDF (reference sequence). J lost 2 bases, V lost 3 bases, and 1 base had no gene match. CDR3 in DNA: TGTGCCACCAGCAGGGACAGGGGACAAGAGACCCAGTACTTC. Translating it yields CATSRDRGQETQYF. Complete variable domain (other parts from reference TRBV15 and TRBJ2-5): DAMVIQNPRYQVTQFGKPVTLSCSQTLNHNVMYWYQQKSSQAPKLLFHYYDKDFNNEADTPDNFQSRRPNTSFCFLDIRSPGLGDTAMYLCATSRDRGQETQYFGPGTRLLVL.

The chain employs TRBV10-3 and TRBJ1-1; tentative D call: TRBD1 (5 bases). The ends were cut back, 6 bases at V and 7 bases at J, with 12 bases in the middle. This CDR3 contains 12 residues. In germline, CDR1 is ENHRY, CDR2 SYGVKD. CDR3 coding DNA: TGTGCCATCAGGCAGGACGACAGTGAAGCTTTCTTT. This gives the protein CAIRQDDSEAFF.

This clone was detected only once. The chain links TRBV13 to TRBJ1-3; possibly TRBD1 for D (6 bases). Germline CDR1 and CDR2: PRHDT and FYEKMQ (reference sequence). The CDR3 is made up of 17 amino acids. The ends were cut back, 1 base at V and 1 base at J, with 14 bases in the middle. CDR3 DNA sequence: TGTGCCAGCAGCTTAGATTGGGGGGCAGTTTCTGGAAACACCATATATTTT. As protein: CASSLDWGAVSGNTIYF.

This chain connects TRBV10-3 to TRBJ2-3, with 13 nucleotides matching TRBD2. The CDR3 has 16 residues. CDR1 ENHRY and CDR2 SYGVKD come from the germline V gene. J gave up 11 bases and V 7 bases, and 15 bases lay outside the gene matches. The CDR3 loop is CAITPTSGRLPPGQYF. CDR3 in DNA: TGTGCCATCACCCCGACTAGCGGGAGGCTCCCACCGGGGCAGTATTTT.